Presented here are 26 T cell receptor beta chains from one specimen sequenced in a study of cytomegalovirus exposure and HLA in healthy donors listed by TCRdb under 2017. The receptor library was made with the immunoSEQ multiplex PCR assay. The multiplex PCR relied on a mix of 60 forward primers for TCR Vbeta segments and 13 reverse primers for TCR Jbeta segments. What TCRdb holds here is the immuneACCESS table cut down to in-frame rearrangements. Part of the clones is not present; checked against another copy, under half of the missing clones reflect an unresolved V gene, and the others are unexplained. The sample includes about 140,000 clones, with approximately 77% observed a single time. The ten largest clonotypes hold 4.9% of the sample. The specimen sequenced was PBMCs. Source of these receptors: a woman aged 45-65 years in good health and CMV-seronegative.

The rearrangement joins TRBV7-2 to TRBJ2-1; the match to TRBD1 covers 10 bases. This CDR3 has 16 residues. Trimming took 3 bases from V and 6 from J; bases not matched to a gene: 8. Germline CDR1 SGHTA, CDR2 FQGNSA. The CDR3 is CASSFPGQGIVNEQFF. The CDR3 DNA reads TGTGCCAGCAGCTTCCCGGGACAGGGGATTGTCAATGAGCAGTTCTTC.

This chain links TRBV10-1 with TRBJ2-3; D might be TRBD2 (5 bases). Trimming shortened V by 2 bases and J by 1 base, and 7 bases separated the two germline ends. The CDR3 contains 14 residues. Germline CDR1 and CDR2: WNHNN and SYGVQD (reference sequence). The CDR3 region is CASSERGGTDTQYF. DNA for the CDR3: TGCGCCAGCAGTGAGCGGGGAGGCACAGATACGCAGTATTTT.

The chain has TRBV4-1 and TRBJ2-3; 11 bases align to TRBD2. Looked up from germline, CDR1 is MGHRA and CDR2 is YSYEKL. This CDR3 has 17 residues. Losses at the gene ends were 4 bases for V and 5 bases for J; bases not matched to a gene: 11. CDR3 bases: TGCGCCAGCAGCCCGAGACTAGCGGGGTCCCGGGGAGATACGCAGTATTTT. Protein sequence: CASSPRLAGSRGDTQYF.

The V call is TRBV15, the J call TRBJ2-5; 12 bases match TRBD2. V lost 4 bases and J lost 2; bases outside the gene matches: 5. CDR1 is LNHNV, CDR2 YYDKDF, per germline (reference sequence). The CDR3 sequence is 16 residues long. CDR3 in DNA: TGTGCCACCAGCAACGGACTAGCGGGGAGTCAAGAGACCCAGTACTTC. It specifies CATSNGLAGSQETQYF.

This chain's CDR3 is CASSRAGGRNGYTF. DNA for the CDR3: TGTGCCAGCAGCCGGGCAGGGGGTCGGAATGGCTACACCTTC. This chain joins TRBV14 and TRBJ1-2, with 7 bases that match TRBD1. Trimming removed 4 bases from V and 6 bases from J; junction bases left unmatched: 8. Germline V gene lookup returns CDR1 SGHDN and CDR2 FVKESK. The CDR3 consists of 14 residues.

This chain links TRBV25-1 with TRBJ2-7; 8 nucleotides agree with TRBD1. Germline V gene data show CDR1 as MGHDK and CDR2 as SYGVNS. The CDR3 extends over 13 amino acids. With 5 bases clipped from V and 3 bases from J, the junction kept 3 bases outside the gene matches. Here the CDR3 reads CASSPDRGYEQYF. DNA for the CDR3: TGTGCCAGCAGTCCCGACAGGGGCTACGAGCAGTACTTC.

The chain couples TRBV4-1 to TRBJ2-7; TRBD2 aligns across 10 bases. Germline-derived CDR1 and CDR2 are MGHRA and YSYEKL. This CDR3 is built from 18 residues. Unmatched junction bases numbered 8, after V lost 0 bases and J lost 0 bases. CDR3 amino acids: CASSQDHPSSGGSYEQYF. DNA for the CDR3: TGCGCCAGCAGCCAAGATCATCCGTCTAGCGGGGGCTCCTACGAGCAGTACTTC.

The sample holds a few counts of this clone. The V call is TRBV19, the J call TRBJ1-3; D gene unclear. Trimming stripped 7 bases from V and 0 bases from J, with 13 bases between. This CDR3 contains 15 residues. Germline V gene lookup returns CDR1 LNHDA and CDR2 SQIVND (reference sequence). The CDR3 sequence: CASTPFGSSGNTIYF. The CDR3 nucleotides are TGTGCCAGTACTCCCTTTGGGAGCTCTGGAAACACCATATATTTT. Supplemented by reference TRBV19 and TRBJ1-3, the full variable domain reads DGGITQSPKYLFRKEGQNVTLSCEQNLNHDAMYWYRQDPGQGLRLIYYSQIVNDFQKGDIAEGYSVSREKKESFPLTVTSAQKNPTAFYLCASTPFGSSGNTIYFGEGSWLTVV.

This chain links TRBV4-1 with TRBJ1-2, with 8 bases aligning to TRBD1. The CDR3 length is 14 residues. Germline values: CDR1 MGHRA, CDR2 YSYEKL. Losses at the gene ends were 4 bases for V and 8 bases for J; bases not matched to a gene: 9. The CDR3 sequence: CASSREQGVGGYTF. The CDR3 bases are TGCGCCAGCAGCCGGGAACAGGGGGTGGGAGGCTACACCTTC.

This chain joins TRBV7-9 and TRBJ2-5, with 13 bases lining up with TRBD2. The CDR3 is made up of 16 amino acids. The J segment lost 0 bases and the V segment lost 5 bases, leaving 3 bases of the junction unmatched. Germline CDR1 and CDR2: SEHNR and FQNEAQ (reference sequence). Here the CDR3 reads CASSGGTSGNQETQYF. In DNA, the CDR3 is TGTGCCAGCAGCGGGGGGACTAGCGGGAACCAAGAGACCCAGTACTTC.

CDR3 in DNA: TGTGCCAGCAGCTTACGGCAGGGAACCGGAAACACCATATATTTT. Translating it yields CASSLRQGTGNTIYF. The V and J genes are TRBV13 and TRBJ1-3, with D perhaps TRBD1 (5 bases). Germline V CDR1 and CDR2: PRHDT, FYEKMQ (reference sequence). Trimming pared 2 bases from V and 4 bases from J, leaving 12 bases between. CDR3 length equals 15 residues.

The chain employs TRBV5-6 and TRBJ2-3; D is perhaps TRBD1 (5 bases). Trimming left V 4 bases short and J 0 bases short, with 9 bases between. Germline CDR1 is SGHDT and CDR2 is YYEEEE. This CDR3 comprises 14 residues. This CDR3 reads CASSVQDSTDTQYF. The CDR3, as DNA: TGTGCCAGCAGCGTACAGGATAGCACAGATACGCAGTATTTT.

The V and J genes are TRBV4-2 and TRBJ1-6; 7 bases line up with TRBD1. Unmatched junction bases numbered 10, after V lost 4 bases and J lost 10 bases. CDR1 LGHNA and CDR2 YNFKEQ come from the germline V gene. This CDR3 is 15 amino acids long. The CDR3 DNA is TGTGCCAGCAGCCCCCCGGAGGGGGCTCGGTCACCCCTCCACTTT. As protein: CASSPPEGARSPLHF.

V gene TRBV7-9 combines with J gene TRBJ1-2; 8 bases map to TRBD1. V dropped 1 base and J dropped 2; count of bases not matched to a gene: 9. Per the germline V gene, CDR1 is SEHNR and CDR2 is FQNEAQ (reference sequence). This CDR3 has 17 residues. Here the CDR3 reads CASSLVGRGQSNYGYTF. Written as DNA, the CDR3 is TGTGCCAGCAGCTTAGTGGGCAGGGGGCAATCAAACTATGGCTACACCTTC.

The table lists this clone with a count of one. V gene TRBV19 combines with J gene TRBJ2-5; TRBD1 matches 9 bases. The germline V gene encodes CDR1 LNHDA and CDR2 SQIVND (reference sequence). V shed 4 bases, J shed 1 base, and the junction held 7 bases outside the gene matches. This CDR3 is 16 amino acids long. CDR3 residues: CASSTLQGATQETQYF. CDR3 bases: TGTGCCAGTAGTACGTTACAGGGGGCGACCCAAGAGACCCAGTACTTC. The whole variable domain, filled in from reference TRBV19 and TRBJ2-5, reads DGGITQSPKYLFRKEGQNVTLSCEQNLNHDAMYWYRQDPGQGLRLIYYSQIVNDFQKGDIAEGYSVSREKKESFPLTVTSAQKNPTAFYLCASSTLQGATQETQYFGPGTRLLVL.

V usage is TRBV19 and J usage is TRBJ2-7; D not resolved. The CDR3 contains 14 residues. V lost 2 bases and J lost 2, with 10 bases in between. The germline V gene encodes CDR1 LNHDA and CDR2 SQIVND (reference sequence). This CDR3 is CASSITLTAYEQYF. DNA for the CDR3: TGTGCCAGTAGTATAACTTTAACAGCCTACGAGCAGTACTTC. Complete variable domain (other parts from reference TRBV19 and TRBJ2-7): DGGITQSPKYLFRKEGQNVTLSCEQNLNHDAMYWYRQDPGQGLRLIYYSQIVNDFQKGDIAEGYSVSREKKESFPLTVTSAQKNPTAFYLCASSITLTAYEQYFGPGTRLTVT.

This chain joins TRBV4-3 and TRBJ2-1; no definite D call. Per germline, CDR1 LGHNA and CDR2 YSLEER. V lost 2 bases and J 5 bases, leaving 10 bases between the germline ends. This CDR3 is built from 14 residues. The CDR3 DNA sequence: TGCGCCAGCAGCCAACTGAGTCTTGACAATGAGCAGTTCTTC. It translates to CASSQLSLDNEQFF.

CDR3 sequence (DNA): TGTGCCAGCAGTCTCGGACTAGCGGGGGGAGAGCAGTTCTTC. This sequence encodes CASSLGLAGGEQFF. The gene calls are TRBV5-4 and TRBJ2-1; 14 bases agree with TRBD2. The germline gives CDR1 SGHNT, CDR2 YYREEE (reference sequence). Unmatched junction bases numbered 5, after V lost 5 bases and J lost 10 bases. This CDR3 region has 14 residues.

The rearrangement links TRBV7-6 to TRBJ2-6; no clear D gene. CDR1 SGHVS and CDR2 FNYEAQ come from the germline V gene. The CDR3 runs to 15 residues. Trimming cost V 1 base and J 2 bases, with 6 bases left between them. CDR3 residues: CASSLDGPGANVLTF. Here the CDR3 DNA reads TGTGCCAGCAGCTTAGATGGGCCTGGGGCCAACGTCCTGACTTTC. The full variable domain, completed using reference TRBV7-6 and TRBJ2-6, is GAGVSQSPRYKVTKRGQDVALRCDPISGHVSLYWYRQALGQGPEFLTYFNYEAQQDKSGLPNDRFSAERPEGSISTLTIQRTEQRDSAMYRCASSLDGPGANVLTFGAGSRLTVL.

There are a few counts of this clone. The V call is TRBV10-2, the J call TRBJ1-1; D gene unclear. The CDR3 is 14 residues long. Trimming took off 8 bases at V and 3 bases at J, with 16 bases between the two ends. Looked up from germline, CDR1 is WSHSY and CDR2 is SAAADI. The CDR3 loop reads CASSSQVSHTEAFF. The CDR3 bases are TGCGCCAGCTCAAGCCAGGTTTCTCACACTGAAGCTTTCTTT.

The chain recombines TRBV5-8 with TRBJ1-4; D gene ambiguous. The V gene lost 3 bases and the J gene lost 8 bases, with 14 bases spanning the gap. This CDR3 contains 14 residues. The germline CDR1 and CDR2 sequences are SGHTS and YDEGEE. The CDR3: CASSWETPQEKLFF. CDR3 coding DNA: TGTGCCAGCAGCTGGGAGACTCCCCAGGAAAAACTGTTTTTT.

This sequence joins TRBV21-1 and TRBJ2-7; the D call TRBD2 from the table was never checked on the DNA. TRBV21-1 is termed a pseudogene. The CDR3 spans 15 residues. CDR3 loop: CASSILEGRIDEQYF. The CDR3, as DNA: TGTGCCAGCAGCATTCTTGAGGGCCGAATAGACGAGCAGTACTTC.

The chain couples TRBV7-3 to TRBJ2-5, with TRBD1 matching 7 bases. The V gene's germline CDR1 is SGHTA and CDR2 FQGTGA. CDR3 length equals 15 residues. J lost 2 bases, V lost 0 bases, and 3 bases had no gene match. DNA for the CDR3: TGTGCCAGCAGCTTAACGGGGACAGATCAAGAGACCCAGTACTTC. It translates to CASSLTGTDQETQYF.

The chain has TRBV5-1 and TRBJ2-3; possibly TRBD1 for D (6 bases). Germline V CDR1 and CDR2: SGHRS, YFSETQ. Trimming took 0 bases from V and 3 from J, leaving 11 bases between them. This CDR3 is built from 15 residues. CDR3 sequence: CASSLGGGTTDTQYF. CDR3 in DNA: TGCGCCAGCAGCTTGGGAGGGGGAACGACAGATACGCAGTATTTT.

The chain recombines TRBV28 with TRBJ2-2; D may be TRBD1 (6 bases). Germline lookup yields CDR1 MDHEN and CDR2 SYDVKM. With 7 bases removed from V and 2 bases from J, the gap between germline ends came to 11 bases. The CDR3 is made up of 14 amino acids. As DNA, the CDR3 is TGTGCCAGCACCTCCGGGACAAACACCGGGGAGCTGTTTTTT. Amino acids: CASTSGTNTGELFF. Based on the CDR3 plus reference TRBV28 and TRBJ2-2, the full variable domain is DVKVTQSSRYLVKRTGEKVFLECVQDMDHENMFWYRQDPGLGLRLIYFSYDVKMKEKGDIPEGYSVSREKKERFSLILESASTNQTSMYLCASTSGTNTGELFFGEGSRLTVL.

This clone was detected only a few times. V and J are TRBV5-1 and TRBJ1-6, with a weak D call TRBD1 (6 bases). CDR1 is SGHRS, CDR2 YFSETQ, per germline. This CDR3 is built from 16 residues. Deletions cut 0 bases from V and 4 bases from J, with 11 bases between. The CDR3 reads CASSLAGTQYNSPLHF. The CDR3 coding sequence is TGCGCCAGCAGCTTGGCCGGGACACAATATAATTCACCCCTCCACTTT.